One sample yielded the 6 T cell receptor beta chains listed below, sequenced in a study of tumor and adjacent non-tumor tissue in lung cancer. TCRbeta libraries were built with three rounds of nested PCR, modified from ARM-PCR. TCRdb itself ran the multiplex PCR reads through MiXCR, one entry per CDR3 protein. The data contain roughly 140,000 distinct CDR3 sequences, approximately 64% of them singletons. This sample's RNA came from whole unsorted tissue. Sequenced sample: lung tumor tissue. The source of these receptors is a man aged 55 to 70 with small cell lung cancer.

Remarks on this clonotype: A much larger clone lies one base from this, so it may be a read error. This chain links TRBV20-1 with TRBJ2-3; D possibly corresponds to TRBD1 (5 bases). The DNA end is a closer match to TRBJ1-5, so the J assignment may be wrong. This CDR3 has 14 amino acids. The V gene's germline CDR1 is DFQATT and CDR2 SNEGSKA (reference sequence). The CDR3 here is CSAQGGTSPDTQHF. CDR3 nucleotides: TGCAGTGCCCAGGGCGGGACTAGCCCCGATACGCAGCATTTT.

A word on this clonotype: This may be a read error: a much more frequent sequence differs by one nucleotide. CDR3 in amino acids: CASSYSKDRGYNEHFF. The DNA of the CDR3 is TGTGCCAGCAGTTACTCTAAGGACAGGGGATACAATGAGCATTTCTTC. The V and J genes are TRBV6-2 or TRBV6-3 and TRBJ2-1, with TRBD1 matching 9 bases. CDR1 MNHEY and CDR2 SVGEGT come from the germline V gene. CDR3 length: 16 amino acids.

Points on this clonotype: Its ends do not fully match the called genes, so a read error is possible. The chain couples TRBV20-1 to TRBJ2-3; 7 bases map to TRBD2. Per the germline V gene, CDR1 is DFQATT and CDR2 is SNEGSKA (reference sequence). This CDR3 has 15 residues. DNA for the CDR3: TGCAGTGCTAGTCTTCTTGCGGGGAGGGGAGATACGCAGTGTTTT. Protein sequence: CSASLLAGRGDTQCF.

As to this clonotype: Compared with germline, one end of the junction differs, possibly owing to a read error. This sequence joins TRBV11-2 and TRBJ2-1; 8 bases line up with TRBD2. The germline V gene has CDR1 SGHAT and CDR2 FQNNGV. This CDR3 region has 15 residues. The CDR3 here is CTSGSTGGFFNEQFF. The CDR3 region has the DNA TGCACCAGCGGCTCCACGGGAGGGTTTTTCAATGAGCAGTTCTTC.

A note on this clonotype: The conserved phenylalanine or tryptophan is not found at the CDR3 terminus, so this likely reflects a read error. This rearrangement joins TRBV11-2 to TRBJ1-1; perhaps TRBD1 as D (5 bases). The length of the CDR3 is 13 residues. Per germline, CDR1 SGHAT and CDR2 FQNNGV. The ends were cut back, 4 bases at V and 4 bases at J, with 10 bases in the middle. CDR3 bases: TGTGCCAGCAGCTACACAAGGGGCACTGAAGCTTTCCTT. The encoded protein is CASSYTRGTEAFL.

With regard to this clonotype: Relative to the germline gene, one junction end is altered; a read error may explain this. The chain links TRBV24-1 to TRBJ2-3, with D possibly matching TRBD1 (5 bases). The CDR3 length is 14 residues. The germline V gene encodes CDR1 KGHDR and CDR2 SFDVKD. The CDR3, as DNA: TGTGCCACCAGTGATTCGCAGGGTACAGATATGCAGTATTTT. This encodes CATSDSQGTDMQYF.